The T cell receptor (beta chain) under discussion was sequenced for a study of T cell repertoires and HLA-DP antigens. About the study: Donor ages ranged from 18-to-29 to 60-to-69; a couple of men, one woman. Study-wide points: Naive and memory CD4+ cells were analysed together, not apart.

V shed 3 bases and J shed 6 bases, with 14 bases lying between them. The CDR3 contains 15 residues. Germline V CDR1 and CDR2: KGHSH, LQKENI. Untouched CD4+ T cells were bead-isolated from PBMC at approximately 98% purity. Turning to this clone: Its antigen is not identified.

Some clones are missing from TCRdb's copy, which holds only in-frame ones; the method was immunoSEQ multiplex PCR. The table shows some 120,000 clones, with about 91% occurring only once. This sequence joins TRBV18 and TRBJ2-2; maybe TRBD1 (6 bases). This receptor was identified in a woman aged 18-29 years in good health and CMV-seronegative. Sequenced sample: CD4+ T cells from PBMCs. In DNA form, the CDR3 reads TGTGCCAGCTCACCTGGGACATCTCAGGCCGGGGAGCTGTTTTTT. Amino acids: CASSPGTSQAGELFF.